This T cell receptor (beta chain) was identified in a study of T cell clones after liver transplantation. Study-wide background: Standard immunosuppression, with no induction, continued until 12-24 months after transplant.

Of note for this clone: The antigen is unknown.

Germline CDR1 is SGHRS and CDR2 is YFSETQ. Trimming took off 0 bases at V and 5 bases at J, with 10 bases between the two ends. This CDR3 is built from 14 residues. The study, taken as a whole, reports: A larger donor-reactive than third-party decline suggested partial antigen-specific deletion.

Produced via immunoSEQ multiplex PCR; TCRdb's table is partial and in-frame only. The sample consists of around 120,000 clones, just over 90% of them appearing once. This receptor was identified in a human patient who received a liver transplant. Some T cells may arise from the graft donor. The sample consisted of CD4+ T cells from blood, taken 12 months after liver transplant. The genes are TRBV5-1 and TRBJ2-3; D call uncertain. The DNA for the CDR3 is TGCGCCAGCAGCTTGGATAGTAGTTTAGATACGCAGTATTTT. Amino acids: CASSLDSSLDTQYF. The variable domain in full, completed from reference TRBV5-1 and TRBJ2-3, reads KAGVTQTPRYLIKTRGQQVTLSCSPISGHRSVSWYQQTPGQGLQFLFEYFSETQRNKGNFPGRFSGRQFSNSRSEMNVSTLELGDSALYLCASSLDSSLDTQYFGPGTRLTVL.